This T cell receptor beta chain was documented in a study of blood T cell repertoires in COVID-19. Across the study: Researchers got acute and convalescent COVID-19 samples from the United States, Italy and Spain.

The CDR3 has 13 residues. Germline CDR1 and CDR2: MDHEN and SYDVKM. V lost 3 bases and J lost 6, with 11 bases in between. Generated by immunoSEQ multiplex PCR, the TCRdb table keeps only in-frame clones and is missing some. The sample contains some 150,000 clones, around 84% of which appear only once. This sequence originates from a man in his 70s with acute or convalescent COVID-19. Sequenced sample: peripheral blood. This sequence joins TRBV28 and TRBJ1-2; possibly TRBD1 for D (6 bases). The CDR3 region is CASSFLNRDGYTF. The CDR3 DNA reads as TGTGCCAGCAGTTTTCTAAACAGGGATGGCTACACCTTC.